This paragraph reports one T cell receptor beta chain. Antigen unknown. These data are taken from a study of T cell responses to AZD1222 COVID-19 vaccine. Study-wide points: The donor cohort was predominantly white British with a female majority, and clonal diversity may have been underestimated. Repertoire samples came only from after the peak T cell response. Seropositive status at baseline applied to only six AZD1222 recipients. After two AZD1222 doses, spike-specific TCR breadth and depth rose versus day 0.

CDR1 MNHNS and CDR2 SASEGT come from the germline V gene. There are 16 residues in the CDR3. The V and J ends lost 1 base and 4 bases respectively, with 16 bases between them. The protocol was immunoSEQ multiplex PCR, while the TCRdb copy is restricted to in-frame clones and leaves out a portion. The sample lists 100,000 to 150,000 clones, 90% occurring once. The genes are TRBV6-1 and TRBJ1-2; unclear D gene. The sequencing here drew on peripheral blood, taken on day 0 of MenACWY control vaccination. This TCR derives from an adult in good health. This chain's CDR3 is CASSEEERAPGYGYTF. The CDR3 nucleotides read TGTGCCAGCAGTGAAGAAGAAAGAGCCCCCGGCTATGGCTACACCTTC.